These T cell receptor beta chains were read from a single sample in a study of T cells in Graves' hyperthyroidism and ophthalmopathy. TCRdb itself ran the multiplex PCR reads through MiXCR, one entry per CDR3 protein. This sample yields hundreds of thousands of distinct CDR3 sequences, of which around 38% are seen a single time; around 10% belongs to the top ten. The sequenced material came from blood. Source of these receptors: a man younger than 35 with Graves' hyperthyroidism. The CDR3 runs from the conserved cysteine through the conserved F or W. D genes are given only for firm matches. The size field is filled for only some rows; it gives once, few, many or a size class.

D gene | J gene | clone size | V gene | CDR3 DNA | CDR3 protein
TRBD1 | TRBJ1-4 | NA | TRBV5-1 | TGCGCCAGCAGCCCGGATTGGGGACAGGGTTTTACAACTAATGAAAAACTGTTTTTT | CASSPDWGQGFTTNEKLFF
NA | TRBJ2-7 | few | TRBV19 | TGTGCCAGTAGTATCTTGCACACCGGCTCCTACGAGCAGTACTTC | CASSILHTGSYEQYF
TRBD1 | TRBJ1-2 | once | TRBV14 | TGTGCCAGCAGCCAAGATCCAGGGGGAGACGGCTATGGCTACACCTTC | CASSQDPGGDGYGYTF
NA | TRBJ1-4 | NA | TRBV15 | TGTGCCACCAGCAGAGACGTGGAGGAAAAACTGTTTTTT | CATSRDVEEKLFF
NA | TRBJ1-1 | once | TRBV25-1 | TGTGCCAGCAGTGAGGACCTGGGAGGAGCAGACTACACTGAAGCTTTCTTT | CASSEDLGGADYTEAFF
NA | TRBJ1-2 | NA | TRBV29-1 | TGCAGCGTTGTCGGGGACGGCTTCTATGGCTACACCTTC | CSVVGDGFYGYTF
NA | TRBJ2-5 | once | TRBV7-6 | TGTGCCAGCAGCCCGTCCTGGCGGAATCACCAAGAGACCCAGTACTTC | CASSPSWRNHQETQYF
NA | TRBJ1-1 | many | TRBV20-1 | TGCAGTGCTAGGGTCTTGGGGGGCGATGAAGCTTTCTTT | CSARVLGGDEAFF
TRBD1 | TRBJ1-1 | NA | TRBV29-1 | TGCAGGGACAGGGGCGAGAACACTGAAGCTTTCTTT | CRDRGENTEAFF
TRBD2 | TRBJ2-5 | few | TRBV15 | TGTGCCACCAGCAGAGATGGTGCGGGAGAGAGGGAGACCCAGTACTTC | CATSRDGAGERETQYF
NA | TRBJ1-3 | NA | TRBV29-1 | NA | CSVERNREAFFGQNTIYF
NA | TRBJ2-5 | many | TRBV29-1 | TGCAGCGTGAGGGCAGGGGCCCTCCAGGAGACCCAGTACTTC | CSVRAGALQETQYF
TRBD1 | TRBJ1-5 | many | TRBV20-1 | TGCAGTGCAACCGGGACAGGGAGGGGTCAGCCCCAGCATTTT | CSATGTGRGQPQHF
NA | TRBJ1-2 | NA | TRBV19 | TGTGCCAGTAGTTCGGGCCAGATTAACTATGGCTACACCTTC | CASSSGQINYGYTF
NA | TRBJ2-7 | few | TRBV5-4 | TGTGCCAGCAGCACCCCGGGGCAGGACCTCTCCTACGAGCAGTACTTC | CASSTPGQDLSYEQYF
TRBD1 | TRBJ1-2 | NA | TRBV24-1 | TGTGCCACCAGTGACCCCTCCGGGACAGGGGGGGGAGGCTACACCTTC | CATSDPSGTGGGGYTF
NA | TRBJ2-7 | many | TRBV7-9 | TGTGCCAGCAGCTTACAGGGCTCGGGGGAGCAGTACTTC | CASSLQGSGEQYF
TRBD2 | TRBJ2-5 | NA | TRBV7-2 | TGTGCCAGCAGCCCCTGGACTAGCGGGGGGACCCAGTACTTC | CASSPWTSGGTQYF
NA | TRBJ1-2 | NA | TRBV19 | TGTGCCAGTAGTATAGAGCTTAGTGACGGGACCCGGCTCAGGAGGTATGGCTACACCTTC | CASSIELSDGTRLRRYGYTF
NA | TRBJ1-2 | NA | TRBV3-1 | TGTGCCAGCAGCCATTGGTCGGGCGGCGACTATGGCTACACCTTC | CASSHWSGGDYGYTF
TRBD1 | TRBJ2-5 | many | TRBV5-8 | TGTGCCAGCAGCCCCGCTCGGGACAGGGAAGAGACCCAGTACTTC | CASSPARDREETQYF
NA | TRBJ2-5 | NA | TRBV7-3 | TGTGCCAGCAGCTCCGGTCGCGGAGCTGGACAAGAGGCCCAGTACTTC | CASSSGRGAGQEAQYF
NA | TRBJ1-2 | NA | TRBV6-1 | TGTGCCAGCAGTGAAGGGCCCGCAGCCGCCTATGGCTACACCTTC | CASSEGPAAAYGYTF
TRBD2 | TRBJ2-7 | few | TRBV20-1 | TGCAGTGCGCCCCGGGACTACTCCTACGAGCAGTACTTC | CSAPRDYSYEQYF
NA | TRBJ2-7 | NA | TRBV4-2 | TGTGCCAGCAGCCCCGGGGACGGCCCCTGGGAGCAGTACTTC | CASSPGDGPWEQYF
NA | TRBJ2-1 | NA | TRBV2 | TGTGCCAGCAGTGCGCAAAGCGAGCAGTTCTTC | CASSAQSEQFF
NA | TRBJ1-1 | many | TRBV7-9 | TGTGCCAGCAGCTTAGAGGGGTATGAAGCTTTCTTT | CASSLEGYEAFF
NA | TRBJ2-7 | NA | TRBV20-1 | TGCAGTGCTGGGACCAGACAGAGGCTAACCTACGAGCAGTACTTC | CSAGTRQRLTYEQYF
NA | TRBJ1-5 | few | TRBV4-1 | TGCGCCAGCAGCCAGACCCGGCTGCTCAATCAGCCCCAGCATTTT | CASSQTRLLNQPQHF
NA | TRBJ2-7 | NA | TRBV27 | TGTGCCAGCAGTTTATATAGGACGGCCTACGAGCAGTACTTC | CASSLYRTAYEQYF
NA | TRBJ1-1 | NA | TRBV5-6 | TGTGCCAGCAGCCCCGGCCGGGGGGCGCGCGGGACTGAAGCTTTCTTT | CASSPGRGARGTEAFF
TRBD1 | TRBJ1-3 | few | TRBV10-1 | TGCGCCAGCAAATCCCCGGGACAGGGGACGCACTCTGGAAACACCATATATTTT | CASKSPGQGTHSGNTIYF
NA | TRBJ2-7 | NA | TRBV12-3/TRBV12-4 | TGTGCCAGCAGTACGAACCGGGACAAAACGGGGGAGCAGTACTTC | CASSTNRDKTGEQYF
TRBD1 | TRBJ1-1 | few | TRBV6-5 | TGTGCCAGCAGCAGGACAGGGGGATGGGAAGCTTTCTTT | CASSRTGGWEAFF
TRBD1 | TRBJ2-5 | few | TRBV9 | TGTGCCAGCAGCGTGGGACAGGGCTACCAAGAGACCCAGTACTTC | CASSVGQGYQETQYF
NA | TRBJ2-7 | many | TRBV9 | TGTGCCAGCAGCAGGGTCCCCTACGAGCAGTACTTC | CASSRVPYEQYF
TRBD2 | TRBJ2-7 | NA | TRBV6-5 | TGTGCCAGCAGCCCAAGCGGGGGGGCCTTCTACGAGCAGTACTTC | CASSPSGGAFYEQYF
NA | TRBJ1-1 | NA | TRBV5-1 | TGCGCCAGCAGCTTGGTGGACAGCACTGGAGCTTTCTTT | CASSLVDSTGAFF
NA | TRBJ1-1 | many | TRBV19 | TGTGCCAGTTGGGGGTGGGGGAACACTGAAGCTTTCTTT | CASWGWGNTEAFF
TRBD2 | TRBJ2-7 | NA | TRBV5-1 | TGCGCCAGCAGCTTACCAACCGGGAGGGCCTACGAGCAGTACTTC | CASSLPTGRAYEQYF
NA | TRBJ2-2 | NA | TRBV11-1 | TGTGCCAGCAGAACTTGGCAGGGAGACCCCGGGGAGCTGTTTTTT | CASRTWQGDPGELFF
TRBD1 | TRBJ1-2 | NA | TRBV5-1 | TGCGCCAGCAGCTGGGGACGAGGGACAGGGATAAGACTCGATGGCTACACCTTC | CASSWGRGTGIRLDGYTF
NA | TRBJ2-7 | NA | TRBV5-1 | TGCGCCAGCAGCTTGGGTGCGCGGCACTTCGCTACCTACGAGCAGTACTTC | CASSLGARHFATYEQYF
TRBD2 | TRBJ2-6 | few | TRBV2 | TGTGCCAGTTATGGGGTACTAGCGGGGGGGCCGGGAGGGGCCAACGTCCTGACTTTC | CASYGVLAGGPGGANVLTF
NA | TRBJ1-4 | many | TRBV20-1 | TGCAGTGCTTGGACCCTCAGCGGGGAAAAACTGTTTTTT | CSAWTLSGEKLFF
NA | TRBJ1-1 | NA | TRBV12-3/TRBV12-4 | TGTGCCAGCAGTTTTGTGCAGGGAGGGACTGAAGCTTTCTTT | CASSFVQGGTEAFF
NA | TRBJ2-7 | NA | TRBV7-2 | TGTGCCAGCAGTTACCCCAGCAGGAACTACGAGCAGTACTTC | CASSYPSRNYEQYF
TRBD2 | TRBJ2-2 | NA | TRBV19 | TGTGCCAGTAGATGGGGAGGGCACACCGGGGAGCTGTTTTTT | CASRWGGHTGELFF
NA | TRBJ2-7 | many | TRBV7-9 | TGTGCCAGCAGCCTCAAGTGGCCCGCCTACGAGCAGTACTTC | CASSLKWPAYEQYF